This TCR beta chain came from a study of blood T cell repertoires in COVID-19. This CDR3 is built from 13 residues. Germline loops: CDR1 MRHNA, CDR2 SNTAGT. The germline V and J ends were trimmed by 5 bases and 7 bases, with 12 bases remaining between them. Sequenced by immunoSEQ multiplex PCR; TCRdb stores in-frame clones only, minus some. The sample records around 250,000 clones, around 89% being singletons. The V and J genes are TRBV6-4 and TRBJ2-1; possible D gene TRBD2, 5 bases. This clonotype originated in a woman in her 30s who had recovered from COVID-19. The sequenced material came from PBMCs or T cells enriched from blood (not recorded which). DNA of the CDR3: TGTGCCAGCAGTAGGTTTAGGGAGAATGAGCAGTTCTTC. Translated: CASSRFRENEQFF.